What follows are 21 T cell receptor beta chains derived from one specimen sequenced in a study of tumor and adjacent non-tumor tissue in lung cancer (dated by TCRdb to 2016 to 2019). The library was generated by multiplex PCR. The sequencer was an Illumina HiSeq 2500. TCRbeta libraries were built by three rounds of nested PCR using primers (Table S4), following protocols modified from ARM-PCR. Starting from the raw public reads, TCRdb applied fastp trimming at Q25, assembled clones with MiXCR and retained in-frame beta chains. Every distinct CDR3 protein forms one entry, paired with its most common genes and DNA. For this sample the table gives more than 55,000 distinct CDR3 sequences, of which around 64% were detected only once. Of the sample, about 32% is held by the ten largest clones. Bulk unsorted tissue served as the source for RNA extraction, and RNA quality was assessed using a NanoDrop ND-1000 and an Agilent 2100. For the normal lung samples, distant non-tumor tissue was collected more than 3 cm away from the tumor edge.

The sequencing input was distant non-tumor lung tissue. The receptor set was obtained from a man aged 70 or older with non-small cell lung cancer.

About this clonotype itself: A much larger clone lies one base from this, so it may be a read error. The rearrangement joins TRBV7-9 to TRBJ2-1, with TRBD1 identical over 7 bases. This CDR3 has 15 amino acids. Germline loops: CDR1 SEHNR, CDR2 FQNEAQ (reference sequence). The CDR3 loop is CGSNLGQGVLDEQFF. CDR3 nucleotides: TGTGGCAGCAACTTGGGGCAGGGGGTTCTGGATGAGCAGTTCTTC.

In its sample, this clonotype was seen once. One end of the junction varies from germline; a read error may be responsible. The chain combines TRBV4-1 with TRBJ2-4; no clear D. The CDR3 is 13 residues long. Germline V gene sequence: CDR1 MGHRA, CDR2 YSYEKL. The CDR3 protein is CLSSKMIQKIQYF. Here the CDR3 DNA reads TGCCTCAGCAGCAAAATGATCCAAAAGATTCAGTACTTC.

CDR3 region: CASSPGTSGLKYEQYF. The CDR3 nucleotides are TGTGCCAGCAGCCCGGGGACTAGCGGGTTAAAGTACGAGCAGTACTTC. The chain combines TRBV6-2 or TRBV6-3 with TRBJ2-7, with 12 bases that match TRBD2. Germline loops: CDR1 MNHEY, CDR2 SVGEGT. V dropped 6 bases and J dropped 4; count of bases not matched to a gene: 10. The CDR3 spans 16 residues.

About this clonotype itself: At one of its ends the junction is not consistent with the germline gene, which may arise from a read error. The chain carries TRBV6-6 and TRBJ1-4; D ambiguous. Germline V gene data show CDR1 as MNHNY and CDR2 as SVGAGI (reference sequence). The CDR3 sequence is 13 residues long. CDR3 DNA: TGTACCAGCAGCTGTCCCGGAGATGAAAAACTGTTTTTT. Its translation is CTSSCPGDEKLFF.

The sample holds a few counts of this clonotype. The chain uses TRBV6-4 and TRBJ2-3; 7 positions agree with TRBD2. The CDR3 contains 15 residues. V lost 0 bases to trimming and J lost 4 bases; unmatched junction nucleotides: 4. Germline-derived CDR1 and CDR2 are MRHNA and SNTAGT. DNA of the CDR3: TGTGCCAGCAGTGACTCATCTAGCGGACCAGATACGCAGTATTTT. Amino acid sequence: CASSDSSSGPDTQYF.

As regards this clonotype: This likely comes from a read error, as the CDR3 has no conserved phenylalanine or tryptophan at its end. The chain combines TRBV11-2 with TRBJ1-2, with 11 positions matching TRBD1. The CDR3 is 14 amino acids. In germline, CDR1 is SGHAT, CDR2 FQNNGV. The CDR3 DNA sequence: TGTGCCAACAGCACCGGACAGGGGGCGTGGGGCTACACCTCC. Translation: CANSTGQGAWGYTS.

V is TRBV28 and J is TRBJ1-5, with D possibly being TRBD1 (6 bases). The germline V gene has CDR1 MDHEN and CDR2 SYDVKM. Trimming shortened V by 6 bases and J by 2 bases, and 8 bases separated the two germline ends. This CDR3 is built from 13 residues. CDR3 sequence reads: CASRGAGNQPQHF. Here the CDR3 DNA reads TGTGCCAGCAGGGGGGCAGGCAATCAGCCCCAGCATTTT.

Of note for this clonotype: Because the CDR3 is missing its conserved closing phenylalanine or tryptophan, this is likely a read error. The rearrangement links TRBV5-6 to TRBJ2-4; D perhaps matches TRBD1 (6 bases). The germline CDR1 and CDR2 sequences are SGHDT and YYEEEE. Trimming left V 4 bases short and J 0 bases short, with 23 bases between. The CDR3 has 19 residues. The chain's CDR3 is CASSPVGSLGALAKNIQYL. The DNA for the CDR3 is TGTGCCAGCAGCCCCGTAGGGTCTTTGGGGGCTTTAGCCAAAAACATTCAGTACCTC.

On this clonotype: This could be a read error, since a much larger clone is one nucleotide away. The V call is TRBV6-6, the J call TRBJ2-7; D may be TRBD2 (5 bases). This CDR3 region has 13 residues. From germline, CDR1 is MNHNY and CDR2 SVGAGI (reference sequence). CDR3 protein: CVSSPGTFHEQYF. CDR3 nucleotides: TGTGTCAGCAGTCCGGGAACGTTCCACGAGCAGTACTTC.

With regard to this clonotype: A much larger clone differs by one base, so this may be a read error. The chain links TRBV6-2 or TRBV6-3 to TRBJ1-5; unclear D gene. Germline V gene data show CDR1 as MNHEY and CDR2 as SVGEGT. The CDR3 is made up of 16 amino acids. DNA of the CDR3: TGTGCCAGGAGTTACATATGGGTTTCACCACAGCAGCCCCAGCATTTT. It translates to CARSYIWVSPQQPQHF.

About this clonotype itself: Its ends do not fully match the called genes, so a read error is possible. The chain recombines TRBV6-5 with TRBJ1-5, with D maybe TRBD1 (5 bases). The CDR3 covers 16 residues. The germline V gene has CDR1 MNHEY and CDR2 SVGAGI. The CDR3 region is CASSFPTTAAKSAQHF. In nucleotides, the CDR3 is TGTGCCAGCAGTTTCCCGACGACAGCCGCGAAGTCAGCCCAGCATTTC.

This clonotype was seen a handful of times. This may be a read error: a much more frequent sequence differs by one nucleotide. CDR3 amino acids: CSALGEDGYTF. In DNA, the CDR3 is TGCAGCGCATTAGGGGAGGACGGCTACACCTTC. The chain uses TRBV29-1 and TRBJ1-2, with D possibly TRBD1 on 5 matching bases. V lost 7 bases and J lost 8, with 14 bases in between. Germline CDR1 SQVTM, CDR2 ANQGSEA. The CDR3 consists of 11 residues.

CDR3 DNA: TGTGCCAACAGAGGGCGGATTGAATCTGGAAACACCATATATTTT. Translation: CANRGRIESGNTIYF. J is TRBJ1-3 and V is TRBV28; D not resolved. CDR1 is MDHEN and CDR2 is SYDVKM in the germline V gene. This CDR3 has 15 residues. Trimming stripped 10 bases from V and 1 base from J, with 17 bases between.

Concerning this clonotype: Lacking the conserved final phenylalanine or tryptophan, this CDR3 likely reflects a read error. The chain links TRBV6-5 to TRBJ1-1; 10 bases agree with TRBD1. The CDR3 is made up of 15 amino acids. The V and J ends lost 9 bases and 4 bases, in that order; junction bases with no gene match: 11. CDR1 and CDR2 from the germline V gene are MNHEY and SVGAGI. Here the CDR3 reads CASSRQGAGGTEAFI. The CDR3 nucleotides read TGTGCCAGTAGTCGACAGGGGGCAGGGGGCACTGAAGCTTTCATT.

With respect to this clonotype: One end of the junction varies from germline; a read error may be responsible. This rearrangement joins TRBV5-1 to TRBJ1-3, with D perhaps TRBD1 (6 bases). This CDR3 contains 17 residues. Per germline, CDR1 SGHRS and CDR2 YFSETQ. The CDR3 nucleotides read TGCACCAGCAGTTCCGCTGGACAGCTACGCTCTGGAAACACCATATATTTT. Translation: CTSSSAGQLRSGNTIYF.

The chain combines TRBV10-2 with TRBJ1-5; D is unresolved. Per germline, CDR1 WSHSY and CDR2 SAAADI. V was cut by 2 bases and J by 5 bases, with 16 bases left in between. This CDR3 has 16 amino acids. DNA for the CDR3: TGCGCCAGCAGTGAGCCCCAGGAGGCAAGCGATCAGCCCCAGCATTTT. Its protein is CASSEPQEASDQPQHF.

Details on this clonotype: A much bigger clone sits one base away, suggesting this may be a read error. The V gene is TRBV12-3 or TRBV12-4, the J gene TRBJ1-2, with unresolved D. Trimming left V 3 bases short and J 4 bases short, with 9 bases between. The CDR3 covers 13 residues. The CDR3 DNA reads TGTGCCAGCAGTTTTGGAGTTCTCTATGGCTACACCTTC. Its translation is CASSFGVLYGYTF.

A single count supports this clonotype. A junction boundary mismatches the germline segment, possibly from a read error. The chain uses TRBV7-8 and TRBJ2-6, with 7 bases that match TRBD1. The CDR3 is 18 amino acids. The germline CDR1 and CDR2 sequences are SGHVS and FQNEAQ. The CDR3 protein is CASSHRGGPRIGTNLLTF. The CDR3 DNA reads as TGTGCCAGCAGCCACCGAGGGGGCCCTCGTATTGGGACCAACCTCCTGACTTTC. Full variable domain (rest looked up from reference TRBV7-8 and TRBJ2-6): GAGVSQSPRYKVAKRGQDVALRCDPISGHVSLFWYQQALGQGPEFLTYFQNEAQLDKSGLPSDRFFAERPEGSVSTLKIQRTQQEDSAVYLCASSHRGGPRIGTNLLTFGAGSRLTVL.

This clonotype is termed large (0.1 to 1%). This chain joins TRBV29-1 and TRBJ2-3, with 7 bases matching TRBD1. The CDR3 runs 20 residues. Germline V gene sequence: CDR1 SQVTM, CDR2 ANQGSEA. With 7 bases clipped from V and 3 bases from J, the junction kept 28 bases outside the gene matches. CDR3 in amino acids: CSARQGVSTRGLIGTDTQYF. The CDR3 DNA sequence: TGCAGCGCGAGACAGGGAGTGAGCACCAGAGGTTTGATCGGAACAGATACGCAGTATTTT.

With respect to this clonotype: Because the CDR3 is missing its conserved closing phenylalanine or tryptophan, this is likely a read error. This chain links TRBV11-2 with TRBJ2-7, with 8 bases lining up with TRBD1. CDR3 size: 16 residues. Germline assignment: CDR1 SGHAT and CDR2 FQNNGV. Written as DNA, the CDR3 is TGTGCCAGCTCCCGACACGAGGACAGGGTATCCTACCAGCAGTACCTC. This gives the protein CASSRHEDRVSYQQYL.

As regards this clonotype: A much more abundant neighbour one base away suggests this may be a read error. The chain has TRBV30 and TRBJ2-4; D is uncertain. Trimming stripped 4 bases from V and 11 bases from J, with 15 bases between. The CDR3 loop spans 12 amino acids. Per the germline V gene, CDR1 is GTSNPN and CDR2 is SVGIG (reference sequence). The CDR3 loop is CAWKTTLHFQYF. The CDR3 DNA sequence: TGTGCCTGGAAAACCACCCTGCACTTTCAGTACTTC.